This TCR beta chain was identified during a study of early T cells in non-severe SARS-CoV-2 infection. Looking at the study overall: Bulk RNA isolated from unsorted whole blood underwent sequencing; chains were not paired.

Separate cDNA molecules each had unique molecular identifiers attached to them. TCRdb used MiXCR to reprocess the 5' RACE reads, holding one entry per CDR3 protein. Altogether about 50,000 distinct CDR3 sequences are present, 7% to 10% being singletons, with the ten largest covering about 4.2%. Trimming at V came to 7 bases and at J to 4 bases, leaving 13 bases not matched to a gene. The CDR3 covers 16 residues. Germline CDR1 and CDR2: MDHEN and SYDVKM. Study-level results: The VDJdb matching leaned toward anti-spike CD8 responses and overlooked private and CD4 specificities.

This clonotype occurred a few times. Its matching antigen is unknown. This receptor was obtained from an adult who was a healthcare worker with PCR-confirmed SARS-CoV-2 infection or an uninfected control (not recorded which). The chain uses TRBV28 and TRBJ2-7, with 10 bases matching TRBD2. The sample was whole blood. The CDR3, as DNA: TGTGCCAGCAACCCCCCTTCTAGCGGGAGCGTTTACGAGCAGTACTTC. Translating gives CASNPPSSGSVYEQYF.